Below, 28 T cell receptor beta chains from the same sample are listed, as sequenced in a study of cytomegalovirus exposure and HLA in healthy donors. Primers: 60 Vbeta forward and 13 Jbeta reverse. Profiled with immunoSEQ multiplex PCR; TCRdb holds only in-frame clones, not every one. The table includes 150,000 to 200,000 clones, about 78% detected once. The sequenced sample consisted of PBMCs. Receptor source: a male donor in good health and CMV-seronegative.

V and J are TRBV5-4 and TRBJ2-7; D may be TRBD1 (6 bases). Germline assignment: CDR1 SGHNT and CDR2 YYREEE (reference sequence). This CDR3 has 13 residues. The ends were cut back, 3 bases at V and 2 bases at J, with 9 bases in the middle. The CDR3 protein is CASSWDTTYEQYF. For the CDR3, the DNA is TGTGCCAGCAGCTGGGACACTACCTACGAGCAGTACTTC.

This sequence joins TRBV27 and TRBJ2-3; TRBD2 matches 13 bases. V was clipped by 5 bases and J by 0 bases; unmatched bases: 2. This CDR3 is 16 amino acids long. Germline assignment: CDR1 MNHEY and CDR2 SMNVEV (reference sequence). CDR3 nucleotides: TGTGCCAGCAGTCCGACTAGCGGGGGGAGCACAGATACGCAGTATTTT. Translated, it gives CASSPTSGGSTDTQYF.

The chain carries TRBV9 and TRBJ2-1; the match to TRBD2 covers 16 bases. The CDR3 extends over 16 amino acids. Germline CDR1 reads SGDLS; CDR2 reads YYNGEE. With 4 bases clipped from V and 6 bases from J, the junction kept 4 bases outside the gene matches. As DNA, the CDR3 is TGTGCCAGCAGCTCCGGGACTAGCGGGAGGGCCAATGAGCAGTTCTTC. Residues: CASSSGTSGRANEQFF.

This chain joins TRBV27 and TRBJ2-2; D unclear. The CDR3 consists of 13 residues. V was pared by 4 bases and J by 0 bases, with 3 bases between. Germline CDR1 reads MNHEY; CDR2 reads SMNVEV (reference sequence). The CDR3 loop reads CASSSSNTGELFF. The CDR3 DNA sequence: TGTGCCAGCAGTTCATCGAACACCGGGGAGCTGTTTTTT.

V usage is TRBV29-1 and J usage is TRBJ2-1; D not resolved. Germline V gene data show CDR1 as SQVTM and CDR2 as ANQGSEA. V was shortened by 4 bases and J by 6 bases, with 13 bases between the two germline ends. The CDR3 runs 13 residues. The chain's CDR3 is CSVAPTGFNEQFF. The DNA of the CDR3 is TGCAGCGTTGCCCCCACCGGGTTCAATGAGCAGTTCTTC.

The genes are TRBV5-1 and TRBJ2-7; 8 bases fit TRBD2. CDR1 is SGHRS and CDR2 is YFSETQ in the germline V gene. The CDR3 runs 16 residues. V lost 4 bases, J lost 2 bases, and 11 bases stayed unmatched. CDR3 loop: CASSGGGGGPTYEQYF. For the CDR3, the DNA is TGCGCCAGCAGCGGTGGGGGCGGGGGGCCGACCTACGAGCAGTACTTC.

The J gene is TRBJ2-7, the V gene TRBV7-2; 8 bases fit TRBD2. The germline V gene has CDR1 SGHTA and CDR2 FQGNSA. V dropped 1 base and J dropped 4; count of bases not matched to a gene: 12. The CDR3 has 17 residues. The CDR3 coding sequence is TGTGCCAGCAGCTTAGGGCGGGGGGTAGGGCATACTTACGAGCAGTACTTC. Translation: CASSLGRGVGHTYEQYF.

Notes on this clone: The sample has other DNA sequences that encode this CDR3 too. CDR3 nucleotides: TGTGCCAGCAGCCCGGACTACCTAAGCACAGATACGCAGTATTTT. This sequence encodes CASSPDYLSTDTQYF. The chain combines TRBV7-2 with TRBJ2-3, with D perhaps TRBD2 (6 bases). The CDR3 runs to 15 residues. Germline assignment: CDR1 SGHTA and CDR2 FQGNSA. V gave up 5 bases and J gave up 0 bases, with 12 bases separating them. The full variable domain, its missing parts supplied by reference TRBV7-2 and TRBJ2-3, is GAGVSQSPSNKVTEKGKDVELRCDPISGHTALYWYRQSLGQGLEFLIYFQGNSAPDKSGLPSDRFSAERTGGSVSTLTIQRTQQEDSAVYLCASSPDYLSTDTQYFGPGTRLTVL.

The chain links TRBV27 to TRBJ2-3, with 13 positions matching TRBD2. This CDR3 has 14 amino acids. From germline, CDR1 is MNHEY and CDR2 SMNVEV (reference sequence). The V segment lost 4 bases and the J segment 7 bases; nucleotides outside the gene matches: 2. The chain's CDR3 is CASSWGLAGNTQYF. The CDR3 nucleotides read TGTGCCAGCAGTTGGGGACTAGCGGGGAATACGCAGTATTTT.

J is TRBJ2-7 and V is TRBV20-1; D remains unclear. The CDR3 length is 11 residues. Trimming left V 1 base short and J 6 bases short, with 7 bases between. Germline CDR1 DFQATT, CDR2 SNEGSKA (reference sequence). The CDR3 loop is CSARVLREQYF. Here the CDR3 DNA reads TGCAGTGCTAGAGTTCTCCGCGAGCAGTACTTC.

The V and J genes are TRBV11-2 and TRBJ1-1, with TRBD1 identical over 9 bases. Trimming cost V 5 bases and J 5 bases; bases outside gene matches: 12. The CDR3 length is 16 residues. Germline V gene lookup returns CDR1 SGHAT and CDR2 FQNNGV. CDR3 residues: CASSGGGTGQGTEAFF. In DNA form, the CDR3 reads TGTGCCAGCAGCGGGGGGGGGACAGGGCAGGGAACTGAAGCTTTCTTT.

The chain uses TRBV2 and TRBJ2-2; TRBD1 agrees at 10 bases. Trimming cost V 7 bases and J 2 bases; bases outside gene matches: 13. The CDR3 sequence is 18 residues long. The germline V gene encodes CDR1 SNHLY and CDR2 FYNNEI. This chain's CDR3 is CASKPGQGIGINTGELFF. The CDR3 DNA follows: TGTGCCAGCAAGCCGGGACAGGGGATAGGAATAAACACCGGGGAGCTGTTTTTT.

The chain couples TRBV19 to TRBJ1-1; D is uncertain. The CDR3 extends over 11 amino acids. Germline V CDR1 and CDR2: LNHDA, SQIVND (reference sequence). V lost 5 bases, J lost 10 bases, and 11 bases lay in between. For the CDR3, the DNA is TGTGCCAGTAGTTTGGAGTGGCGAGCTTTCTTT. Protein product: CASSLEWRAFF.

The chain joins TRBV4-1 to TRBJ2-3; 11 nucleotides agree with TRBD2. The CDR3 loop spans 17 amino acids. The V gene end was trimmed by 2 bases and the J gene end by 4 bases; junction bases not matched to a gene: 8. Germline V lookup: CDR1 MGHRA, CDR2 YSYEKL. The CDR3 loop reads CASSQIRSGRAPDTQYF. The CDR3 DNA sequence: TGCGCCAGCAGCCAAATACGTAGCGGGAGGGCCCCAGATACGCAGTATTTT.

The chain recombines TRBV28 with TRBJ2-6; D is unclear. The germline V gene encodes CDR1 MDHEN and CDR2 SYDVKM. V lost 6 bases and J lost 0, with 18 bases in between. This CDR3 has 18 residues. As DNA, the CDR3 is TGTGCCAGCAGCTCCCCCGGGTGGCTGACCTCTGGGGCCAACGTCCTGACTTTC. This sequence encodes CASSSPGWLTSGANVLTF.

The rearrangement joins TRBV7-9 to TRBJ2-5; 8 positions agree with TRBD1. This CDR3 has 16 residues. The J segment lost 1 base and the V segment lost 1 base, leaving 5 bases of the junction unmatched. The V gene's germline CDR1 is SEHNR and CDR2 FQNEAQ (reference sequence). The CDR3 is CASSLGRTGIQETQYF. CDR3 DNA sequence: TGTGCCAGCAGCTTAGGAAGGACAGGGATCCAAGAGACCCAGTACTTC. Based on the CDR3 plus reference TRBV7-9 and TRBJ2-5, the full variable domain is DTGVSQNPRHKITKRGQNVTFRCDPISEHNRLYWYRQTLGQGPEFLTYFQNEAQLEKSRLLSDRFSAERPKGSFSTLEIQRTEQGDSAMYLCASSLGRTGIQETQYFGPGTRLLVL.

This clone was detected once. Because it lacks the conserved phenylalanine or tryptophan at the end, this CDR3 is likely a read error. This chain joins TRBV28 and TRBJ2-7, with D perhaps matching TRBD1 (6 bases). Trimming stripped 4 bases from V and 2 bases from J, with 18 bases between. This CDR3 comprises 16 residues. Germline V gives CDR1 MDHEN, CDR2 SYDVKM. DNA for the CDR3: TGTGCCAGCAGTTCGCTTCCGGGTTGGGACACCTACGAGCAGTACCTC. It encodes CASSSLPGWDTYEQYL.

The V and J genes are TRBV6-5 and TRBJ1-6; D gene uncertain. Trimming removed 3 bases at V and 9 bases at J, with 6 bases between. This CDR3 comprises 12 residues. The germline V gene encodes CDR1 MNHEY and CDR2 SVGAGI. The CDR3 loop is CASSYSGSPLHF. CDR3 sequence (DNA): TGTGCCAGCAGTTATTCGGGTTCACCCCTCCACTTT.

CDR3 DNA: TGCGCCAGCAGCCAAGATTCCATGGAGGACAGCTCTGGAAACACCATATATTTT. Protein: CASSQDSMEDSSGNTIYF. The V and J genes are TRBV4-1 and TRBJ1-3; possibly TRBD1 for D (6 bases). The CDR3 totals 18 residues. Per the germline V gene, CDR1 is MGHRA and CDR2 is YSYEKL. V lost 0 bases to trimming and J lost 0 bases, with 15 bases between them.

The chain carries TRBV5-6 and TRBJ2-7; possible D gene TRBD2, 6 bases. Between the trimmed V and J ends, which lost 0 bases and 2 bases, there was a span of 12 bases. The CDR3 runs to 15 residues. Germline V gene sequence: CDR1 SGHDT, CDR2 YYEEEE. The CDR3 spells CASSLVGTGTYEQYF. The CDR3 nucleotides are TGTGCCAGCAGCTTGGTCGGGACTGGAACCTACGAGCAGTACTTC.

V usage is TRBV5-6 and J usage is TRBJ2-2; weak D call: TRBD1 (7 bases). Germline CDR1 and CDR2: SGHDT and YYEEEE. With 3 bases removed from V and 4 bases from J, the gap between germline ends came to 16 bases. The CDR3 covers 16 residues. The CDR3 DNA is TGTGCCAGCAGCTCCAGGGGGGCAAGGGTCACCGGGGAGCTGTTTTTT. Protein sequence: CASSSRGARVTGELFF.

V and J are TRBV7-3 and TRBJ2-5; D is unresolved. V was pared by 2 bases and J by 5 bases, with 9 bases between. The germline V gene has CDR1 SGHTA and CDR2 FQGTGA. There are 13 residues in the CDR3. The CDR3 spells CASSLGHKETQYF. The DNA for the CDR3 is TGTGCCAGCAGCTTAGGGCATAAGGAGACCCAGTACTTC.

This chain uses TRBV5-4 with TRBJ1-2, with D perhaps TRBD1 (5 bases). The V end lost 3 bases, the J end lost 2 bases, and 14 bases lay between the germline ends. CDR1 is SGHNT and CDR2 is YYREEE in the germline V gene (reference sequence). CDR3 length equals 15 residues. The CDR3 nucleotides are TGTGCCAGCAGCTCCTACCCCCCAGGGAACTATGGCTACACCTTC. Residues: CASSSYPPGNYGYTF.

The chain links TRBV27 to TRBJ2-7; 9 bases align to TRBD1. The CDR3 length is 14 residues. From germline, CDR1 is MNHEY and CDR2 SMNVEV (reference sequence). Trimming at V came to 8 bases and at J to 4 bases, leaving 9 bases not matched to a gene. The CDR3 coding sequence is TGTGCCAGCTGCCTACAGGGGGCGTGTTACGAGCAGTACTTC. Amino acid sequence: CASCLQGACYEQYF.

The genes are TRBV19 and TRBJ1-5, with 9 nucleotides matching TRBD1. Germline CDR1 is LNHDA and CDR2 is SQIVND (reference sequence). V trimming: 3 bases; J trimming: 5 bases; junction bases outside the gene matches: 11. The CDR3 spans 17 residues. The CDR3 nucleotides read TGTGCCAGTAGTATTCTCGCTGGGGGGACAGGGTATCAGCCCCAGCATTTT. Translated, it gives CASSILAGGTGYQPQHF.

The V and J genes are TRBV10-3 and TRBJ2-1; 10 bases fit TRBD2. This CDR3 comprises 15 residues. J gave up 5 bases and V 4 bases, and 5 bases lay outside the gene matches. Germline CDR1 reads ENHRY; CDR2 reads SYGVKD. CDR3 coding DNA: TGTGCCATCAGTGCCGGGACTAGCGTCAACAATGAGCAGTTCTTC. It specifies CAISAGTSVNNEQFF.

CDR3 region: CASSALDRNTEAFF. The CDR3 DNA sequence: TGTGCCAGCAGCGCATTAGATAGGAACACTGAAGCTTTCTTT. The rearrangement uses TRBV5-6 and TRBJ1-1; D not certain. The germline V gene encodes CDR1 SGHDT and CDR2 YYEEEE. This CDR3 has 14 amino acids. Trimming removed 4 bases from V and 1 base from J, with 11 bases in between.

The chain joins TRBV6-4 to TRBJ1-2; D is undetermined. Germline CDR1 and CDR2: MRHNA and SNTAGT. With 2 bases removed from V and 8 bases from J, the gap between germline ends came to 15 bases. This CDR3 region has 14 residues. CDR3 residues: CASSDTNRLGGYTF. In nucleotides, the CDR3 is TGTGCCAGCAGTGACACCAACCGACTAGGAGGCTACACCTTC.